This T cell receptor beta chain originates from a study of blood T cell repertoires in COVID-19. As for the study in general: Italy, Spain and the United States were the sources of the convalescent and acute COVID-19 samples. The analysed material was cDNA or gDNA that came from T cells, B-cell-depleted T cells, or PBMCs.

V was pared by 6 bases and J by 11 bases, with 9 bases of the junction left unmatched. CDR3 size: 12 residues. This clone was detected once. Per the original data handling: For nucleated cells, counts were estimated from reference gene primer amplification. Repertoires were generated with immunoSEQ multiplex PCR, while TCRdb's copy carries only in-frame clones and drops some. V and J calls and clone size are as listed in that table; D and trimming were resolved from the DNA. The profile shows 250,000 or so clones, about 91% of them singletons. The clonotype was recovered from a woman aged 40-49 years who had recovered from COVID-19. Sequencing was carried out using peripheral blood. The rearrangement links TRBV12-3 or TRBV12-4 to TRBJ1-1; 7 positions match TRBD1. The DNA for the CDR3 is TGTGCCAGCAGACAAAGACAGGGCGCGGCTTTCTTT. Its translation is CASRQRQGAAFF.